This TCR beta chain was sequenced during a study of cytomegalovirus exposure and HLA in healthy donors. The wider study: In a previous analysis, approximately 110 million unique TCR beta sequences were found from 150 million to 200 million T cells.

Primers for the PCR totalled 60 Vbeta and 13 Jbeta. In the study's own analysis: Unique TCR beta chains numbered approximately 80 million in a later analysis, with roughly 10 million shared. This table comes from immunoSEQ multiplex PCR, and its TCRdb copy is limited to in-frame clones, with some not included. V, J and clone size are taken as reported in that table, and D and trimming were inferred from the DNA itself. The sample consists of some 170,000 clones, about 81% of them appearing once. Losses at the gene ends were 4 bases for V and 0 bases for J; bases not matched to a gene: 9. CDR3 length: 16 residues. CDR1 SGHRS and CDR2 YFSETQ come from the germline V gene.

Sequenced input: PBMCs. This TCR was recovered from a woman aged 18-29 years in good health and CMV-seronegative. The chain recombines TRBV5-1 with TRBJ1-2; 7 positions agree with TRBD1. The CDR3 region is CASSRDVGQTNYGYTF. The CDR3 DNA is TGCGCCAGCAGCAGAGATGTGGGACAGACTAACTATGGCTACACCTTC.